These 10 T cell receptor beta chains were sequenced from one sample in a study of cytomegalovirus exposure and HLA in healthy donors (dated by TCRdb to about 2017). Libraries came from the immunoSEQ multiplex PCR assay. For the multiplex PCR, a mixture combining 60 forward primers for TCR Vbeta segments and 13 reverse primers for TCR Jbeta segments was used. The immuneACCESS repertoire file appears here via TCRdb, limited to in-frame rearrangements. These files lack a portion of the clones; in checked studies, under half of the deficit traces to unresolved V genes, and the cause of the others is not known. The sample yields about 120,000 clones; nearly 80% were counted once. The ten top clones hold about 3.3% of the sample. What was sequenced was PBMCs. These receptors originate from a woman aged 25 to 45 in good health and CMV-seropositive.

The chain combines TRBV6-5 with TRBJ2-3; weak D call: TRBD1 (6 bases). Germline CDR1 reads MNHEY; CDR2 reads SVGAGI. Trimming removed 2 bases from V and 1 base from J, with 10 bases in between. The CDR3 is made up of 15 amino acids. CDR3 DNA sequence: TGTGCCAGCAGTTACGGGGGCGCTGGCACAGATACGCAGTATTTT. Its translation: CASSYGGAGTDTQYF.

This sequence joins TRBV29-1 and TRBJ1-2; D remains unclear. Trimming cost V 5 bases and J 7 bases, with 17 bases left between them. This CDR3 is 13 amino acids long. The germline gives CDR1 SQVTM, CDR2 ANQGSEA. CDR3 in amino acids: CSVKFSSRVGYTF. The DNA of the CDR3 is TGCAGCGTTAAGTTTTCGTCCCGGGTTGGCTACACCTTC.

This clone came up once. This CDR3 is CASSFGQKNTEAFF. In nucleotides, the CDR3 is TGTGCCAGCAGCTTCGGACAGAAGAACACTGAAGCTTTCTTT. The rearrangement joins TRBV13 to TRBJ1-1, with D perhaps matching TRBD1 (6 bases). CDR3 length: 14 residues. The ends were cut back, 3 bases at V and 1 base at J, with 9 bases in the middle. Germline V lookup: CDR1 PRHDT, CDR2 FYEKMQ (reference sequence).

The chain is built from TRBV27 and TRBJ2-5; 8 bases agree with TRBD1. V lost 6 bases, J lost 4 bases, and 4 bases stayed unmatched. The CDR3 has 13 residues. CDR1 and CDR2 (germline): MNHEY, SMNVEV (reference sequence). This CDR3 is CASRPTGGETQYF. The CDR3 bases are TGTGCCAGCAGACCAACAGGGGGAGAGACCCAGTACTTC.

This clone was counted once. The chain links TRBV2 to TRBJ2-5, with 8 bases identical to TRBD2. The CDR3 loop spans 16 amino acids. CDR1 is SNHLY, CDR2 FYNNEI, per germline. V lost 4 bases, J lost 3 bases, and 10 bases stayed unmatched. The CDR3 nucleotides are TGTGCCAGCAGTGGAGCGGATAGCGGGGTCGAAGAGACCCAGTACTTC. Encoded protein: CASSGADSGVEETQYF. The variable domain in full, completed from reference TRBV2 and TRBJ2-5, reads EPEVTQTPSHQVTQMGQEVILRCVPISNHLYFYWYRQILGQKVEFLVSFYNNEISEKSEIFDDQFSVERPDGSNFTLKIRSTKLEDSAMYFCASSGADSGVEETQYFGPGTRLLVL.

The genes are TRBV10-3 and TRBJ2-1; D gene ambiguous. The germline V and J ends were trimmed by 3 bases and 8 bases, with 26 bases remaining between them. The CDR3 has 18 amino acids. Germline V CDR1 and CDR2: ENHRY, SYGVKD. The CDR3 sequence is CAISDSNVGRSSPYEQFF. The CDR3 nucleotides are TGTGCCATCAGTGACTCCAATGTTGGCCGGAGCAGCCCTTATGAGCAGTTCTTC.

The genes are TRBV5-6 and TRBJ2-2, with unresolved D. CDR1 and CDR2 (germline): SGHDT, YYEEEE. V lost 2 bases and J lost 6, with 5 bases in between. The CDR3 loop spans 12 amino acids. The CDR3 nucleotides read TGTGCCAGCAGCTTTGGCTCCGGGGAGCTGTTTTTT. It translates to CASSFGSGELFF.

The V and J genes are TRBV7-2 and TRBJ1-5; D may be TRBD1 (6 bases). Trimming cost V 6 bases and J 0 bases, with 15 bases left between them. Germline CDR1 reads SGHTA; CDR2 reads FQGNSA. The CDR3 consists of 16 residues. The CDR3 coding sequence is TGTGCCAGCAGACTCGAGGGGACAAATAGCAATCAGCCCCAGCATTTT. Amino acids: CASRLEGTNSNQPQHF.

V and J are TRBV5-4 and TRBJ1-1, with D tentatively TRBD1 (6 bases). The V gene's germline CDR1 is SGHNT and CDR2 YYREEE (reference sequence). The CDR3 loop spans 14 amino acids. V dropped 3 bases and J dropped 5 bases, with 14 bases sitting between them. The CDR3 sequence is CASSSWGQGTEAFF. DNA for the CDR3: TGTGCCAGCAGCTCTTGGGGGCAAGGAACTGAAGCTTTCTTT.

The gene calls are TRBV7-9 and TRBJ2-5; D is perhaps TRBD1 (5 bases). The CDR3 is made up of 14 amino acids. Germline CDR1 reads SEHNR; CDR2 reads FQNEAQ (reference sequence). V lost 3 bases and J lost 3, with 11 bases in between. CDR3: CASSFRTTEETQYF. DNA of the CDR3: TGTGCCAGCAGCTTCCGGACAACCGAAGAGACCCAGTACTTC.